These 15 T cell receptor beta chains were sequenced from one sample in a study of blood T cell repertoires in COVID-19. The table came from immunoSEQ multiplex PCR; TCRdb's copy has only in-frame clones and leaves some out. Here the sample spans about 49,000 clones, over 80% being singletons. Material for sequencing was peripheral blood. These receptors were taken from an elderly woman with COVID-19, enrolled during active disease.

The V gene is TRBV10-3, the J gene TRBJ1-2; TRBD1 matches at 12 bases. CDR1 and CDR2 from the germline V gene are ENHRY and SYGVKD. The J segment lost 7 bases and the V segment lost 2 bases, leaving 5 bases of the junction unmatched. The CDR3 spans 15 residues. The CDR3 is CAISEGTGGNSGYTF. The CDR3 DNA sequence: TGTGCCATCAGTGAGGGGACAGGGGGCAATAGTGGCTACACCTTC.

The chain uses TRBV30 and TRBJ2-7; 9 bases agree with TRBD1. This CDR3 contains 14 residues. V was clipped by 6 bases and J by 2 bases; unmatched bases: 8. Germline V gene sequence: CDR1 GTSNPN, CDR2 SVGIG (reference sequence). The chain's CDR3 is CACFLGTGTYEQYF. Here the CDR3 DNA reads TGTGCCTGCTTTCTCGGGACAGGGACCTACGAGCAGTACTTC.

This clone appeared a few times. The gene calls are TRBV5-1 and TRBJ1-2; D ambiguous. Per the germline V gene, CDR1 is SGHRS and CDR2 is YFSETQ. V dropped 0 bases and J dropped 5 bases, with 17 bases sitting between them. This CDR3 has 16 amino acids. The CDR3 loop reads CASSLETSQRVYGYTF. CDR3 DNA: TGCGCCAGCAGCTTGGAAACATCTCAGAGGGTTTATGGCTACACCTTC.

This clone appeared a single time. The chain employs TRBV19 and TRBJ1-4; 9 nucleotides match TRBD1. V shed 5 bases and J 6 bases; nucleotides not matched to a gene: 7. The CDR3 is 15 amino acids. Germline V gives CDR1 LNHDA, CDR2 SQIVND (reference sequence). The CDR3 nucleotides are TGTGCCAGTAGTTCAAGGACAGGGGTGGATGAAAAACTGTTTTTT. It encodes CASSSRTGVDEKLFF.

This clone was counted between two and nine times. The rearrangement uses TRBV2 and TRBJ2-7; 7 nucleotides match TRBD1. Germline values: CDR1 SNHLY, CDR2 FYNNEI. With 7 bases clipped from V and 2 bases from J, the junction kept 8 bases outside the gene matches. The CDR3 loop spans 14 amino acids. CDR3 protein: CASTIGTETYEQYF. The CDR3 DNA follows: TGTGCCAGCACCATAGGGACAGAAACCTACGAGCAGTACTTC. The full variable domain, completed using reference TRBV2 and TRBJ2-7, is EPEVTQTPSHQVTQMGQEVILRCVPISNHLYFYWYRQILGQKVEFLVSFYNNEISEKSEIFDDQFSVERPDGSNFTLKIRSTKLEDSAMYFCASTIGTETYEQYFGPGTRLTVT.

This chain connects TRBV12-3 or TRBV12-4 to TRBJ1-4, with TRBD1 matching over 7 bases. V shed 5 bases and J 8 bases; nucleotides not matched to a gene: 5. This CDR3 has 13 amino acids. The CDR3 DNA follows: TGTGCCAGCAGTCCCCGGACAGGCGAAAAACTGTTTTTT. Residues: CASSPRTGEKLFF.

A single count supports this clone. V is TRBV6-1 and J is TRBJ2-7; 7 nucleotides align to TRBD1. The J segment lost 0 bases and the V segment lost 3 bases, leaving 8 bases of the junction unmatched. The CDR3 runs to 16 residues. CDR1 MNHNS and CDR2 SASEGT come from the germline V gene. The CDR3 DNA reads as TGTGCCAGCAGTGACCGAGGACAGGTTAGCTCCTACGAGCAGTACTTC. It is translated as CASSDRGQVSSYEQYF.

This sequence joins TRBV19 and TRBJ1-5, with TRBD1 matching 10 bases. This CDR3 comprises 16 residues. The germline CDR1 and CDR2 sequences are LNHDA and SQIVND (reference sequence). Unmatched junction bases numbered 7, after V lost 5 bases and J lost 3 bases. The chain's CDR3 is CASSDRTGGFNQPQHF. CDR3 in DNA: TGTGCCAGTAGTGACCGGACAGGGGGATTCAATCAGCCCCAGCATTTT.

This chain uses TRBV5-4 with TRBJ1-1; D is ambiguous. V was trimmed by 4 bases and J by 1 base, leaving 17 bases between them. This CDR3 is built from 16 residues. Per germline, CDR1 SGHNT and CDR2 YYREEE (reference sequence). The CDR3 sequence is CASSPRAQPRNTEAFF. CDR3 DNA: TGTGCCAGCAGCCCGAGGGCTCAACCCCGGAACACTGAAGCTTTCTTT.

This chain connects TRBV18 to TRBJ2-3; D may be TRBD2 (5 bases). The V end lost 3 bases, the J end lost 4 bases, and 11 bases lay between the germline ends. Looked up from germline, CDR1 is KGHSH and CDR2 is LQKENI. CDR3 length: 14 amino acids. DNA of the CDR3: TGTGCCAGCTCACCTCGTATTAGCGCAGATACGCAGTATTTT. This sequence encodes CASSPRISADTQYF.

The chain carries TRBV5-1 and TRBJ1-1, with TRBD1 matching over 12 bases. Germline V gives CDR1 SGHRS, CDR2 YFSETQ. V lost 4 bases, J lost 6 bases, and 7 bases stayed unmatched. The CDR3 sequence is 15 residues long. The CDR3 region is CASSLGTGGSPEAFF. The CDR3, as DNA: TGCGCCAGCAGCCTAGGGACAGGGGGCAGCCCTGAAGCTTTCTTT.

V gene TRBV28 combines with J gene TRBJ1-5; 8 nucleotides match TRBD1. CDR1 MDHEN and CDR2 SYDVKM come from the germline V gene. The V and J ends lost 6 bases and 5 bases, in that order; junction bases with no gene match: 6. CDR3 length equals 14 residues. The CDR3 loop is CASRPAGGHQPQHF. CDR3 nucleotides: TGTGCCAGCAGACCCGCAGGGGGCCATCAGCCCCAGCATTTT.

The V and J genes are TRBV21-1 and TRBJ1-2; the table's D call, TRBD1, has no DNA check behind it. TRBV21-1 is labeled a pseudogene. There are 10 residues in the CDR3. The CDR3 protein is CAGGTGTEAF. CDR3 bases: TGTGCCGGAGGTACCGGGACAGAAGCTTTC.

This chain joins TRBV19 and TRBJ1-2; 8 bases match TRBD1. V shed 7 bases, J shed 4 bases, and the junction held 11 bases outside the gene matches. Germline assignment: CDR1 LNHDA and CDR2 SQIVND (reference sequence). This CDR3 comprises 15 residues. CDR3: CASTFDRGSSYGYTF. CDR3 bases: TGTGCCAGTACTTTTGACAGGGGAAGTTCCTATGGCTACACCTTC.

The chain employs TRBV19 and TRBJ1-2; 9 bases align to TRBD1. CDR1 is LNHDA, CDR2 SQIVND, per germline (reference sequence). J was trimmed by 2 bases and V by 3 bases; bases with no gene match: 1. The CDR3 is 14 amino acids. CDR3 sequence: CASSIGTGNYGYTF. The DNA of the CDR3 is TGTGCCAGTAGTATCGGGACAGGGAACTATGGCTACACCTTC.